This TCR beta chain was identified during a study of T cell changes during pregnancy in multiple sclerosis (dated by TCRdb to the late 2010s). Study-level background: The study examined how the T cell repertoire changed over the course of pregnancy in women with multiple sclerosis.

Library generation was performed with the immunoSEQ multiplex PCR assay. TCRdb obtained this table from immuneACCESS and retained in-frame rearrangements with V and J assigned. These tables miss some clones; where compared with another copy, unresolved V genes account for less than half of the shortfall, and the remainder is unexplained. The sample records tens of thousands of clones, 85% to 95% of which are singletons. The ten largest clones add up to about 8.3% of the sample. Relative to germline, V is 1 base shorter and J is 5 bases shorter, with 8 bases between their ends. CDR1 and CDR2 are drawn from the germline V gene (reference sequence): SEHNR, FQNEAQ. The CDR3 numbers 13 residues from cysteine through phenylalanine. Only the CDR3 DNA stays, 39 bases, in frame from base 1. In regard to this clone: What this receptor recognizes is not known. Base qualities are missing; no much larger clone stands one base away.

This sequence originates from a female donor with multiple sclerosis, enrolled in a pregnancy study. Recombination connected TRBV7-9 to TRBJ1-2; matching of 6 bases hints at TRBD1 as the D gene. Sample: CD8+ T cells from peripheral blood mononuclear cells, taken in the third trimester of pregnancy. The CDR3 reads CASSLGTAYGYTF. Here is the DNA: TGTGCCAGCAGCTTAGGGACAGCTTATGGCTACACCTTC.